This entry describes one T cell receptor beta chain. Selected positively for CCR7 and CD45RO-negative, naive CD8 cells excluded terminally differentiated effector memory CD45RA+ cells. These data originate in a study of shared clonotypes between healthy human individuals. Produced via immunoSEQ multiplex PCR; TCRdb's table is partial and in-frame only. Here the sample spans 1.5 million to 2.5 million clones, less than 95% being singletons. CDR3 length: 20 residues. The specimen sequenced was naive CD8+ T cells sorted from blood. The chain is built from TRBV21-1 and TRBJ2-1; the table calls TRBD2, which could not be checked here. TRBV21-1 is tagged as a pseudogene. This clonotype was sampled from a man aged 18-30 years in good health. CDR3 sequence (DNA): TGTGCCAGCAGCAAAGCTCAGAGCGGGAGGGCGCCGAGATCCTACAATGAGCAGTTCTTC. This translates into CASSKAQSGRAPRSYNEQFF.